This is a list of T cell receptor beta chains from one sample in a study of blood T cell repertoires in COVID-19. Produced via immunoSEQ multiplex PCR; TCRdb's table is partial and in-frame only. Of roughly 240,000 clones in the sample, about nine tenths were seen once. Sequenced sample: peripheral blood. The receptor set was obtained from a woman in her sixties who had recovered from COVID-19. Each CDR3 is given with its conserved first and last residue. The D gene is left open where the match is weak. Size is stated for part of the rows, as once, few or many counts, or as a class when the clone is expanded.

clone_size,d_call,v_call,j_call,cdr3_nt,cdr3_aa
-,-,TRBV5-5,TRBJ1-1,TGTGCCAGCAGCTTATCCAGTAACACTGAAGCTTTCTTT,CASSLSSNTEAFF
-,-,TRBV6-1,TRBJ1-1,TGTGCCAGCAGTGAGGTTCCGGGGTCTCGGCCTTTCTTT,CASSEVPGSRPFF
-,TRBD1,TRBV3-1/TRBV3-2,TRBJ2-1,TGTGCCAGCAGCCAAATGGGGACAGGACAGAGAGCTGAGCAGTTCTTC,CASSQMGTGQRAEQFF
once,-,TRBV7-2,TRBJ2-5,TGTGCCAGCAGCTTTCGGGAGACCCAGTACTTC,CASSFRETQYF
-,-,TRBV7-9,TRBJ2-7,TGTGCCAGCAGCAGGACAGACGAGCAGTACTTC,CASSRTDEQYF
-,TRBD1,TRBV5-1,TRBJ2-7,TGCGCCAGCAGCTGGGGACAGGCCGAGCAGTACTTC,CASSWGQAEQYF
-,TRBD1,TRBV29-1,TRBJ1-2,TGCAGCGTTCGGGGGACAGTAGCTAACTATGGCTACACCTTC,CSVRGTVANYGYTF
-,-,TRBV7-2,TRBJ2-7,TGTGCCAGCAGCTTAAAGTTAGTCGACAGGCCCTACGAGCAGTACTTC,CASSLKLVDRPYEQYF
-,-,TRBV9,TRBJ2-5,TGTGCCAGCAGCTCCCCGGTGAGGAGGACCCAGTACTTC,CASSSPVRRTQYF
-,-,TRBV7-2,TRBJ1-6,TGTGCCAGCAGCTTAGAGTGGCAGGGTCGTCCACCCCTCCACTTT,CASSLEWQGRPPLHF
-,-,TRBV6-2/TRBV6-3,TRBJ2-7,TGTGCCAGCAGTACAAACAGGGCCGTGGCCTCCTACGAGCAGTACTTC,CASSTNRAVASYEQYF
-,TRBD1,TRBV5-4,TRBJ1-2,TGTGCCAGCAGCTGGGACAGGGTCTTGAATGGCTACACCTTC,CASSWDRVLNGYTF
once,TRBD1,TRBV5-1,TRBJ2-2,TGCGCCAGCACCCGTGGGGACAGGGACACCGGGGAGCTGTTTTTT,CASTRGDRDTGELFF
-,-,TRBV18,TRBJ1-2,TGTGCCAGCTCTACTAGGGTCGATGGCTACACCTTC,CASSTRVDGYTF
-,TRBD1,TRBV4-1,TRBJ1-3,TGCGCCAGCAGCCTATCGACAGGGTCTGGAAACACCATATATTTT,CASSLSTGSGNTIYF
few,TRBD2,TRBV7-2,TRBJ2-3,TGTGCCAGCAGCCCCCTAGCGGGGGGGCAAGATACGCAGTATTTT,CASSPLAGGQDTQYF
-,TRBD1,TRBV9,TRBJ2-5,TGTGCCAGCAGCGACGAGACAGGGGTCTCAACCCAGTACTTC,CASSDETGVSTQYF
-,-,TRBV19,TRBJ2-4,TGTGCCAGTAGTACCAGCGGCGACATTCAGTACTTC,CASSTSGDIQYF
once,-,TRBV10-2,TRBJ2-1,TGCGCCAGCAGTGAGATGGGGGCCAGGAATGAGCAGTTCTTC,CASSEMGARNEQFF
-,-,TRBV21-1,TRBJ2-4,TGTGCCAGCAGCAAAGTTTTTTTCGGTCAAGACAAACAGTACTTC,CASSKVFFGQDKQYF
-,-,TRBV7-2,TRBJ2-3,TGTGCCAGCAGCTCGGGACTCTTAGATACGCAGTATTTT,CASSSGLLDTQYF
-,TRBD2,TRBV5-1,TRBJ2-3,TGCGCCAGCAGCCCTCTAAGCGGGGCTAGCACAGATACGCAGTATTTT,CASSPLSGASTDTQYF
-,TRBD1,TRBV4-1,TRBJ2-1,TGCGCCAGCAGCCGACCGGACAGGGTTGCCTACAATGAGCAGTTCTTC,CASSRPDRVAYNEQFF
-,TRBD1,TRBV3-1/TRBV3-2,TRBJ2-7,TGTGCCAGCAGCCAAGTACAGGGGGTTGGGGAGCAGTACTTC,CASSQVQGVGEQYF
few,TRBD1,TRBV3-1/TRBV3-2,TRBJ1-5,TGTGCCAGCAGCCAAGGGACAGGGGGCTGGCAGCCCCAGCATTTT,CASSQGTGGWQPQHF
-,-,TRBV7-8,TRBJ1-1,TGTGCCAGCAGCTTAGAAGCCTTCACTGAAGCTTTCTTT,CASSLEAFTEAFF
-,-,TRBV6-5,TRBJ2-1,TGTGCCAGCTCCCAACAGGGTTACAATGAGCAGTTCTTC,CASSQQGYNEQFF
-,TRBD1,TRBV29-1,TRBJ1-2,TGCAGCGCCGGGGGGACAGGACCAAACTATGGCTACACCTTC,CSAGGTGPNYGYTF